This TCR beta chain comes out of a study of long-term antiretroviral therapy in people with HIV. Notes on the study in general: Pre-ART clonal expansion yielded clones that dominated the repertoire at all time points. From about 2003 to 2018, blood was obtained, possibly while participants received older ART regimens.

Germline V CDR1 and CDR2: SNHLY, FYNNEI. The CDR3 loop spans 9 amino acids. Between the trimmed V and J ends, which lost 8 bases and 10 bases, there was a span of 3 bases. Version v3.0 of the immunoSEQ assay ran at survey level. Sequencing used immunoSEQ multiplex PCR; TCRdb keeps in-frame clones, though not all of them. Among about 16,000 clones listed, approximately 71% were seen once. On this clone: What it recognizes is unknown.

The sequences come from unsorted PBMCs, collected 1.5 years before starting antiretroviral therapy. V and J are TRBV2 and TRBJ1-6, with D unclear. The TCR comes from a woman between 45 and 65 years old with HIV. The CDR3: CASSSPLHF. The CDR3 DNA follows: TGTGCCAGCTCATCACCCCTCCACTTT. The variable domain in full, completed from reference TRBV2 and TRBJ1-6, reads EPEVTQTPSHQVTQMGQEVILRCVPISNHLYFYWYRQILGQKVEFLVSFYNNEISEKSEIFDDQFSVERPDGSNFTLKIRSTKLEDSAMYFCASSSPLHFGNGTRLTVT.